Presented here are 32 T cell receptor beta chains from one specimen sequenced in a study of shared clonotypes between healthy human individuals. Clones were read by immunoSEQ multiplex PCR, and TCRdb kept only the in-frame ones, dropping some. This table holds roughly 330,000 clones, approximately 79% found once. Sequenced input: memory CD4+ T cells sorted from blood. The subset denotes: CD45RA-negative fraction. Receptor source: a man aged 30 to 45 in good health.

The chain carries TRBV7-9 and TRBJ1-5; D not resolved. Germline CDR1 is SEHNR and CDR2 is FQNEAQ (reference sequence). V gave up 7 bases and J gave up 0 bases, with 16 bases separating them. The CDR3 is made up of 16 amino acids. The CDR3 spells CASTSAGSYSNQPQHF. DNA of the CDR3: TGTGCCAGCACCTCAGCAGGATCTTATAGCAATCAGCCCCAGCATTTT.

The chain is built from TRBV9 and TRBJ2-2; perhaps TRBD1 as D (5 bases). Germline CDR1 SGDLS, CDR2 YYNGEE. V was shortened by 3 bases and J by 5 bases, with 17 bases between the two germline ends. The CDR3 covers 16 residues. CDR3 DNA: TGTGCCAGCAGCGGACAGCCCCTCAAGCCGACCGGGGAGCTGTTTTTT. Protein product: CASSGQPLKPTGELFF.

Remarks on this clone: Other DNA sequences in the sample encode the same CDR3. This chain connects TRBV5-1 to TRBJ2-1; D is unclear. CDR3 length equals 14 residues. Germline V gene lookup returns CDR1 SGHRS and CDR2 YFSETQ. The V and J ends lost 0 bases and 4 bases respectively, with 8 bases between them. The CDR3 here is CASSLASEYNEQFF. For the CDR3, the DNA is TGCGCCAGCAGCTTGGCCTCGGAGTACAATGAGCAGTTCTTC.

This rearrangement joins TRBV10-3 to TRBJ1-4; D may be TRBD1 (5 bases). V lost 6 bases and J 0 bases, leaving 8 bases between the germline ends. Germline loops: CDR1 ENHRY, CDR2 SYGVKD. CDR3 length equals 14 residues. The CDR3 bases are TGTGCCATCAGAGCAGGGACAACTAATGAAAAACTGTTTTTT. Protein: CAIRAGTTNEKLFF.

Only a few counts were recorded for this clone. The chain uses TRBV4-1 and TRBJ1-2; D is possibly TRBD1 (5 bases). Trimming removed 1 base at V and 7 bases at J, with 13 bases between. Looked up from germline, CDR1 is MGHRA and CDR2 is YSYEKL. The CDR3 contains 14 residues. CDR3 nucleotide sequence: TGCGCCAGCAGCCAAGTCCGACAGTCACTTGGCTACACCTTC. This codes for CASSQVRQSLGYTF.

The chain employs TRBV5-5 and TRBJ2-7, with D perhaps TRBD1 (6 bases). The germline CDR1 and CDR2 sequences are SGHKS and YYEKEE (reference sequence). The V gene lost 4 bases and the J gene lost 5 bases, with 16 bases spanning the gap. The CDR3 loop spans 14 amino acids. CDR3 sequence reads: CASSPMIQGNEQYF. The CDR3 coding sequence is TGTGCCAGCAGCCCAATGATACAGGGTAACGAGCAGTACTTC.

The V and J genes are TRBV28 and TRBJ2-5, with D perhaps matching TRBD1 (6 bases). CDR3 length equals 17 residues. V lost 1 base to trimming and J lost 2 bases, with 17 bases between them. From germline, CDR1 is MDHEN and CDR2 SYDVKM. The CDR3 DNA is TGTGCCAGCAGTTTATCGGGGTGGGCAGGGGATCAAGAGACCCAGTACTTC. Its protein is CASSLSGWAGDQETQYF.

As DNA, the CDR3 is TGTGCCAGCAGCTCCCTGAAATTACTAGCGGGGAGGCAGTACAATGAGCAGTTCTTC. Translation gives CASSSLKLLAGRQYNEQFF. This chain connects TRBV7-9 to TRBJ2-1; the match to TRBD2 covers 10 bases. This CDR3 comprises 19 residues. Looked up from germline, CDR1 is SEHNR and CDR2 is FQNEAQ (reference sequence). V lost 4 bases, J lost 4 bases, and 16 bases stayed unmatched.

V usage is TRBV7-8 and J usage is TRBJ1-4; a weak D match, TRBD1 (5 bases). The V end was cut by 1 base, the J end by 4 bases, with 16 bases between. Per the germline V gene, CDR1 is SGHVS and CDR2 is FQNEAQ. The CDR3 runs to 17 residues. This chain's CDR3 is CASSLGGLAGNNEKLFF. The CDR3 DNA sequence: TGTGCCAGCAGCTTAGGAGGTTTGGCAGGGAATAATGAAAAACTGTTTTTT.

The rearrangement joins TRBV19 to TRBJ1-1; 8 positions match TRBD1. Unmatched junction bases numbered 9, after V lost 3 bases and J lost 9 bases. This CDR3 region has 14 residues. Germline CDR1 and CDR2: LNHDA and SQIVND (reference sequence). As DNA, the CDR3 is TGTGCCAGTAGTATCGACAGGGGCACTACCAAAGCTTTCTTT. This encodes CASSIDRGTTKAFF.

The CDR3 reads CASSSSRQGARNEQFF. The CDR3 DNA reads TGTGCCAGCAGTTCATCCCGACAGGGGGCGAGGAATGAGCAGTTCTTC. V is TRBV28 and J is TRBJ2-1; 10 bases match TRBD1. Per the germline V gene, CDR1 is MDHEN and CDR2 is SYDVKM. The CDR3 runs 16 residues. After removal of 4 bases from V and 7 bases from J, the junction contained 10 bases not matched to a gene. The variable domain in full, with the rest retrieved from reference TRBV28 and TRBJ2-1, is DVKVTQSSRYLVKRTGEKVFLECVQDMDHENMFWYRQDPGLGLRLIYFSYDVKMKEKGDIPEGYSVSREKKERFSLILESASTNQTSMYLCASSSSRQGARNEQFFGPGTRLTVL.

Worth noting for this clone: A junction boundary mismatches the germline segment, possibly from a read error. This chain connects TRBV2 to TRBJ1-1; D is perhaps TRBD1 (5 bases). CDR1 SNHLY and CDR2 FYNNEI come from the germline V gene. This CDR3 contains 12 residues. The CDR3 DNA sequence: TGTGCCAGCAGTGAAGGAGTGGGGACGAGAATCTTT. It yields the protein CASSEGVGTRIF.

The chain employs TRBV5-4 and TRBJ2-3; possibly TRBD2 for D (6 bases). The CDR3 sequence is 13 residues long. The V end lost 0 bases, the J end lost 7 bases, and 9 bases lay between the germline ends. Germline CDR1 is SGHNT and CDR2 is YYREEE (reference sequence). CDR3 amino acids: CASSLEGGNTQYF. The DNA of the CDR3 is TGTGCCAGCAGCTTGGAAGGAGGGAATACGCAGTATTTT. Complete variable domain (other parts from reference TRBV5-4 and TRBJ2-3): ETGVTQSPTHLIKTRGQQVTLRCSSQSGHNTVSWYQQALGQGPQFIFQYYREEENGRGNFPPRFSGLQFPNYSSELNVNALELDDSALYLCASSLEGGNTQYFGPGTRLTVL.

With regard to this clone: This may arise from a read error, as a much more abundant clone is one base away. The chain recombines TRBV7-6 with TRBJ2-2; D not resolved. The CDR3 runs 12 residues. The germline V and J ends were trimmed by 5 bases and 0 bases, with 1 base remaining between them. Germline assignment: CDR1 SGHVS and CDR2 FNYEAQ. The CDR3: CASSTNTGELFF. The CDR3 DNA reads as TGTGCCAGCAGCACGAACACCGGGGAGCTGTTTTTT. The full variable domain, with the rest looked up from reference TRBV7-6 and TRBJ2-2, is GAGVSQSPRYKVTKRGQDVALRCDPISGHVSLYWYRQALGQGPEFLTYFNYEAQQDKSGLPNDRFSAERPEGSISTLTIQRTEQRDSAMYRCASSTNTGELFFGEGSRLTVL.

The chain links TRBV18 to TRBJ2-2; unclear D gene. This CDR3 contains 11 residues. CDR1 and CDR2 (germline): KGHSH, LQKENI. The germline V and J ends were trimmed by 4 bases and 7 bases, with 4 bases remaining between them. CDR3 sequence (DNA): TGTGCCAGCTCACAGGGCGGGGAGCTGTTTTTT. This encodes CASSQGGELFF.

The chain uses TRBV7-2 and TRBJ2-2; D gene ambiguous. This CDR3 spans 15 amino acids. The germline gives CDR1 SGHTA, CDR2 FQGNSA. The ends were cut back, 5 bases at V and 6 bases at J, with 16 bases in the middle. The DNA for the CDR3 is TGTGCCAGCAGCGCCCGTTTCGCTTTGGCCGGGGAGCTGTTTTTT. Translation: CASSARFALAGELFF.

V is TRBV12-2 and J is TRBJ2-5. TRBV12-2 is a pseudogene locus. The CDR3 length is 16 residues. The CDR3 protein is CASRLAPGPRVETQYF. DNA of the CDR3: TGTGCAAGTCGCTTAGCCCCGGGCCCCCGAGTTGAGACCCAGTACTTC.

With regard to this clone: Its ends do not fully match the called genes, so a read error is possible. The chain joins TRBV14 to TRBJ1-3; D not certain. The germline V gene has CDR1 SGHDN and CDR2 FVKESK. This CDR3 spans 15 amino acids. The CDR3 sequence: CASSQEPGVGNTIYF. The DNA of the CDR3 is TGTGCCAGCAGTCAAGAGCCCGGGGTTGGAAACACCATATATTTT.

The chain couples TRBV18 to TRBJ1-4; D gene unclear. Per the germline V gene, CDR1 is KGHSH and CDR2 is LQKENI. V was shortened by 1 base and J by 0 bases, with 9 bases between the two germline ends. The CDR3 extends over 16 amino acids. CDR3 sequence (DNA): TGTGCCAGCTCACCACTAACCGTTGCAACTAATGAAAAACTGTTTTTT. Translation: CASSPLTVATNEKLFF.

The V gene is TRBV19, the J gene TRBJ1-2; 8 bases map to TRBD1. V shed 1 base, J shed 7 bases, and the junction held 8 bases outside the gene matches. Germline loops: CDR1 LNHDA, CDR2 SQIVND (reference sequence). This CDR3 has 15 residues. The CDR3 reads CASSIARRGQGGYTF. For the CDR3, the DNA is TGTGCCAGTAGTATAGCCCGACGAGGACAGGGTGGCTACACCTTC.

The chain recombines TRBV5-6 with TRBJ1-4; D unclear. The germline V gene has CDR1 SGHDT and CDR2 YYEEEE. This CDR3 contains 17 residues. Trimming stripped 3 bases from V and 6 bases from J, with 21 bases between. The CDR3 DNA reads TGTGCCAGCAGCTCTGCCCTATCGTTGAACGTTCATGAAAAACTGTTTTTT. Encoded protein: CASSSALSLNVHEKLFF.

V and J are TRBV14 and TRBJ1-2, with a weak D call TRBD1 (5 bases). CDR1 is SGHDN and CDR2 is FVKESK in the germline V gene. Trimming stripped 0 bases from V and 5 bases from J, with 13 bases between. The CDR3 runs 15 residues. The chain's CDR3 is CASSQDHGGWYGYTF. The CDR3, as DNA: TGTGCCAGCAGCCAAGATCACGGGGGATGGTATGGCTACACCTTC.

This chain joins TRBV28 and TRBJ2-1, with a possible D match to TRBD2 (6 bases). This CDR3 is built from 18 residues. Germline V gives CDR1 MDHEN, CDR2 SYDVKM. Trimming cost V 3 bases and J 3 bases, with 21 bases left between them. The DNA for the CDR3 is TGTGCCAGCAGTTTCTCTGAGATCTCCGGGGGAGTCTACAATGAGCAGTTCTTC. Translated, it gives CASSFSEISGGVYNEQFF.

The chain is built from TRBV4-1 and TRBJ2-7; D not resolved. Trimming took 5 bases from V and 0 from J, leaving 17 bases between them. CDR1 and CDR2 (germline): MGHRA, YSYEKL. This CDR3 is built from 16 residues. The CDR3, as DNA: TGCGCCAGCAGCTACAAAGTAACCGTGAGCTCCTACGAGCAGTACTTC. Translation: CASSYKVTVSSYEQYF.

The chain links TRBV29-1 to TRBJ2-5, with 7 bases lining up with TRBD2. Unmatched junction bases numbered 4, after V lost 4 bases and J lost 2 bases. Germline V CDR1 and CDR2: SQVTM, ANQGSEA. CDR3 size: 13 residues. CDR3 in DNA: TGCAGCGTTGCCCTAGCGGCTCAAGAGACCCAGTACTTC. This codes for CSVALAAQETQYF.

The V gene is TRBV6-5, the J gene TRBJ2-7; tentatively, D is TRBD1 (5 bases). The V and J ends lost 6 bases and 0 bases respectively, with 15 bases between them. Germline V gives CDR1 MNHEY, CDR2 SVGAGI. The CDR3 totals 15 residues. The CDR3, as DNA: TGTGCCAGCAGGATGCAGGGCTCTACCTCCTACGAGCAGTACTTC. This sequence encodes CASRMQGSTSYEQYF.

The CDR3 is CSVRKAGVVDEQFF. As DNA, the CDR3 is TGCAGCGTCCGGAAAGCGGGAGTGGTCGATGAGCAGTTCTTC. This rearrangement joins TRBV29-1 to TRBJ2-1; 8 nucleotides line up with TRBD2. J gave up 8 bases and V 6 bases, and 12 bases lay outside the gene matches. CDR3 size: 14 residues. Germline assignment: CDR1 SQVTM and CDR2 ANQGSEA.

Only a few counts were recorded for this clone. The rearrangement joins TRBV11-2 to TRBJ2-1; no firm D call. Germline values: CDR1 SGHAT, CDR2 FQNNGV. Trimming pared 2 bases from V and 3 bases from J, leaving 11 bases between. There are 15 residues in the CDR3. CDR3 protein: CASSLMEKVYNEQFF. The CDR3 coding sequence is TGTGCCAGCAGCTTAATGGAAAAGGTCTACAATGAGCAGTTCTTC.

The gene calls are TRBV15 and TRBJ2-5, with TRBD1 identical over 9 bases. The CDR3 extends over 15 amino acids. V lost 2 bases and J lost 2; bases outside the gene matches: 3. Germline V gene lookup returns CDR1 LNHNV and CDR2 YYDKDF (reference sequence). DNA for the CDR3: TGTGCCACCAGCAGATTGGGACAGGGACAAGAGACCCAGTACTTC. Translation gives CATSRLGQGQETQYF.

The V and J genes are TRBV27 and TRBJ2-5, with 7 nucleotides matching TRBD2. Per the germline V gene, CDR1 is MNHEY and CDR2 is SMNVEV (reference sequence). There are 14 residues in the CDR3. Germline trimming cut 0 bases from V and 4 bases from J; bases unmatched to any gene: 2. Written as DNA, the CDR3 is TGTGCCAGCAGTTTATCTTGGGGGGGAGAGACCCAGTACTTC. It translates to CASSLSWGGETQYF.

The V and J genes are TRBV10-3 and TRBJ1-4; 7 nucleotides align to TRBD1. The CDR3 covers 13 residues. The germline CDR1 and CDR2 sequences are ENHRY and SYGVKD. With V trimmed by 10 bases and J by 3 bases, 5 bases remained unmatched. CDR3 in amino acids: CASQGESNEKLFF. As DNA, the CDR3 is TGTGCCAGCCAGGGGGAATCTAATGAAAAACTGTTTTTT.

The CDR3 DNA follows: TGTGCCAGCAGCGTAGCGGGGGGGACTAGCGGCTACGAGCAGTACTTC. Residues: CASSVAGGTSGYEQYF. V and J are TRBV9 and TRBJ2-7, with 11 bases aligning to TRBD2. Trimming removed 0 bases from V and 3 bases from J; junction bases left unmatched: 5. The CDR3 is made up of 16 amino acids. Per germline, CDR1 SGDLS and CDR2 YYNGEE.